This T cell receptor (beta chain) was identified during a study of cytomegalovirus exposure and HLA in healthy donors. The study, taken as a whole, reports: In a later analysis, TCR beta V- and J-gene trimming showed a link to a missense DCLRE1C variant. Productive status was seen about 90% or about 30% of the time for most TCR beta V segments in an earlier analysis. In a later analysis, at a false discovery rate of 0.05, fewer than 20,000 TCR beta sequences were associated with HLA alleles.

Turning to this clone: What it recognizes is unknown.

The PCR ran on 60 Vbeta and 13 Jbeta primers. Data came from immunoSEQ multiplex PCR; TCRdb stores just in-frame clones and leaves some out. The sample has 150,000 to 200,000 clones; approximately 85% are singletons. The receptor was isolated from a woman aged 45-65 years in good health and CMV-seronegative. The sample was PBMCs.

The CDR3 region has the DNA TGTGCCAGCAGGGGGGGCGGGACTAGCGGGTACGAGCAGTACTTC. Encoded protein: CASRGGGTSGYEQYF. The rearrangement links TRBV11-2 to TRBJ2-7, with 12 positions matching TRBD2. CDR3 length equals 15 residues. Germline V CDR1 and CDR2: SGHAT, FQNNGV. Trimming removed 6 bases from V and 4 bases from J; junction bases left unmatched: 7.